One T cell receptor beta chain is described in this entry. Random hexamers were used to reverse transcribe an amount of roughly 0.5 to 1 ug RNA. TCRdb analysed the immunoSEQ multiplex PCR reads with MiXCR anew, one entry per CDR3 protein. The sample carries 330,000 or so distinct CDR3 sequences, 70% to 90% recorded once. V lost 7 bases, J lost 6 bases, and 19 bases lay in between. Germline lookup yields CDR1 SNHLY and CDR2 FYNNEI. The CDR3 totals 15 residues. The record originates from a study of CD8 T cells in Susac syndrome. The sequenced material came from CD8+ T cells from PBMCs. The rearrangement links TRBV2 to TRBJ2-1; no clear D. The sequence was obtained from a human donor with multiple sclerosis. CDR3 sequence reads: CASTWTAPEFNEQFF. CDR3 coding DNA: TGTGCCAGCACCTGGACGGCCCCCGAATTCAATGAGCAGTTCTTC.